This record looks at one TCR beta chain sequence and its context. Antigen specificity is unknown. This specimen belongs to a study of cytomegalovirus exposure and HLA in healthy donors. The study's findings and limits: There were under 200 TCR beta chains listed as cytomegalovirus-associated.

Germline loops: CDR1 SGHRS, CDR2 YFSETQ. The CDR3 totals 15 residues. J lost 3 bases, V lost 4 bases, and 7 bases had no gene match. The primer mix had 60 Vbeta and 13 Jbeta primers. Clones were sequenced by immunoSEQ multiplex PCR, and TCRdb holds only the in-frame ones, with some missing. Of about 88,000 clones in the sample, around 80% are singletons; the top ten hold 2.7%. Sequences were obtained from PBMCs. The V gene is TRBV5-1, the J gene TRBJ1-1; 9 bases align to TRBD1. The receptor's source is a man aged 30 to 39 in good health and CMV-seronegative. The CDR3 DNA follows: TGCGCCAGCAGCCCGATGACAGGGGGGGACACTGAAGCTTTCTTT. Translated, it gives CASSPMTGGDTEAFF.